The rows below give T cell receptor beta chains drawn from one sample of a study of regulatory T cells in long-lasting Graves disease. TCRdb redid the calling of the multiplex PCR reads with MiXCR, one entry per CDR3 protein. The data contain some 250,000 distinct CDR3 sequences, over 20% of them singletons. The sample consisted of peripheral blood mononuclear cells (PBMCs), taken at new diagnosis, from a patient treated with antithyroid drugs. All receptors derive from a female donor with Graves disease. The CDR3 runs from the conserved cysteine through the conserved F or W. A D gene is named only where the DNA matches it firmly. A clone size is listed for some rows: how often the clone was seen (once, few, many), or a class if it is expanded.

length: 15
D: TRBD1
size: many
V: TRBV3-1
J: TRBJ1-4
CDR3: CASSEEGTVHEKLFF
DNA: TGTGCCAGCAGCGAAGAGGGGACAGTGCATGAAAAACTGTTTTTT

length: 14
D: TRBD1
size: many
V: TRBV12-3/TRBV12-4
J: TRBJ1-1
CDR3: CASSYTGAGTEAFF
DNA: TGTGCCAGCAGTTACACAGGGGCGGGAACTGAAGCTTTCTTT

length: 13
D: NA
size: many
V: TRBV3-1
J: TRBJ2-7
CDR3: CASSQDRVSRYSF
DNA: TGTGCCAGCAGCCAAGATAGGGTCTCAAGATATAGCTTC

length: 15
D: TRBD2
size: many
V: TRBV7-2
J: TRBJ2-4
CDR3: CASSLDRGGMDIQYF
DNA: TGTGCCAGCAGCTTAGACCGGGGGGGAATGGACATTCAGTACTTC

length: 18
D: TRBD2
size: many
V: TRBV4-2
J: TRBJ2-1
CDR3: CASSQDHKWLAGSDEQFF
DNA: TGTGCCAGCAGCCAAGATCACAAATGGCTAGCGGGATCGGATGAGCAGTTCTTC

length: 14
D: NA
size: many
V: TRBV5-4
J: TRBJ2-5
CDR3: CASSGDGGSRAQYF
DNA: TGTGCCAGCAGTGGTGACGGAGGAAGTAGGGCCCAGTACTTC

length: 13
D: NA
size: many
V: TRBV27
J: TRBJ1-2
CDR3: CASSLVGDYGYTF
DNA: TGTGCCAGCAGTTTGGTGGGGGACTATGGCTACACCTTC

length: 21
D: TRBD2
size: many
V: TRBV25-1
J: TRBJ2-1
CDR3: CASSGSQAMILAGVWNNEQFF
DNA: TGTGCCAGCAGTGGCTCACAGGCAATGATTCTAGCGGGAGTTTGGAACAATGAGCAGTTCTTC

length: 14
D: NA
size: many
V: TRBV6-1
J: TRBJ2-7
CDR3: CASRTGSGSYEQYF
DNA: TGTGCCAGCAGGACAGGATCTGGCTCCTACGAGCAGTACTTC

length: 15
D: TRBD2
size: NA
V: TRBV6-2/TRBV6-3
J: TRBJ2-2
CDR3: CASGLLAGGSGELFF
DNA: TGTGCCAGCGGGTTACTAGCGGGGGGCTCCGGGGAGCTGTTTTTT

length: 14
D: TRBD1
size: many
V: TRBV24-1
J: TRBJ2-1
CDR3: CAARPTGGANEQFF
DNA: TGTGCCGCCAGGCCGACAGGGGGTGCCAATGAGCAGTTCTTC

length: 16
D: NA
size: many
V: TRBV5-6
J: TRBJ1-3
CDR3: CASNPFSGASGNTIYF
DNA: TGTGCCAGCAATCCCTTCTCAGGAGCCTCTGGAAACACCATATATTTT

length: 15
D: TRBD2
size: NA
V: TRBV6-1
J: TRBJ2-2
CDR3: CASSPPGRDTGELFF
DNA: TGTGCCAGCAGTCCCCCCGGGAGGGACACCGGGGAGCTGTTTTTT

length: 14
D: NA
size: many
V: TRBV5-1
J: TRBJ2-1
CDR3: CASSKGGREDEQFF
DNA: TGCGCCAGCTCGAAAGGGGGGAGGGAGGATGAGCAGTTCTTC

length: 14
D: TRBD1
size: NA
V: TRBV29-1
J: TRBJ2-7
CDR3: CSVGTGASSYEQYF
DNA: TGCAGCGTCGGGACAGGGGCCAGCTCCTACGAGCAGTACTTC

length: 12
D: NA
size: many
V: TRBV10-2
J: TRBJ2-5
CDR3: CASGLGRETQYF
DNA: TGCGCCAGCGGGCTGGGGCGAGAGACCCAGTACTTC

length: 19
D: TRBD2
size: few
V: TRBV11-2
J: TRBJ2-5
CDR3: CASSLSPREGILYQETQYF
DNA: TGTGCCAGCAGTCTCTCCCCAAGGGAGGGGATACTGTACCAAGAGACCCAGTACTTC

length: 14
D: NA
size: many
V: TRBV4-1
J: TRBJ1-1
CDR3: CASSQWVSHTEAFF
DNA: TGCGCCAGCAGCCAATGGGTCAGCCACACTGAAGCTTTCTTT

length: 15
D: TRBD1
size: many
V: TRBV6-5
J: TRBJ2-2
CDR3: CASSYETGTFRELFF
DNA: TGTGCCAGCAGTTACGAGACAGGGACCTTCAGGGAGCTGTTTTTT

length: 12
D: TRBD1
size: many
V: TRBV10-3
J: TRBJ2-1
CDR3: CAIGTDPNEQFF
DNA: TGTGCCATCGGGACAGACCCCAATGAGCAGTTCTTC

length: 16
D: TRBD1
size: many
V: TRBV7-8
J: TRBJ2-3
CDR3: CASSSGQGPARRTQYF
DNA: TGTGCCAGCAGCTCAGGACAGGGGCCGGCCCGCAGAACGCAGTATTTT

length: 15
D: NA
size: few
V: TRBV11-3
J: TRBJ1-3
CDR3: CASSSRGAAGNTIYF
DNA: TGTGCCAGCAGCTCTCGGGGGGCCGCTGGAAACACCATATATTTT

length: 12
D: NA
size: NA
V: TRBV10-2
J: TRBJ1-4
CDR3: CASSKGNEKLFF
DNA: TGCGCCAGCAGCAAAGGCAATGAAAAACTGTTTTTT

length: 15
D: NA
size: NA
V: TRBV7-2
J: TRBJ2-3
CDR3: CASSLWGESTDTQYF
DNA: TGTGCCAGCAGCTTGTGGGGGGAATCCACAGATACGCAGTATTTT

length: 12
D: NA
size: medium-sized
V: TRBV3-1
J: TRBJ2-5
CDR3: CASSLTQETQYF
DNA: TGTGCCAGCAGCCTGACACAAGAGACCCAGTACTTC

length: 14
D: TRBD1
size: many
V: TRBV27
J: TRBJ1-2
CDR3: CASSSGTGVWGYTF
DNA: TGTGCCAGCAGTTCCGGGACAGGGGTTTGGGGCTACACCTTC

length: 17
D: TRBD2
size: NA
V: TRBV20-1
J: TRBJ2-2
CDR3: CSARAQRGGPNTGELFF
DNA: TGCAGTGCTAGAGCACAGCGGGGGGGCCCGAACACCGGGGAGCTGTTTTTT

length: 14
D: NA
size: many
V: TRBV5-1
J: TRBJ1-2
CDR3: CASSQRTGADGYTF
DNA: TGTGCCAGCAGCCAACGGACCGGGGCGGATGGCTACACCTTC

length: 15
D: NA
size: many
V: TRBV6-5
J: TRBJ2-7
CDR3: CASSYSFQGAYEQYF
DNA: TGTGCCAGCAGTTACTCATTCCAAGGAGCCTACGAGCAGTACTTC

length: 15
D: TRBD1
size: NA
V: TRBV24-1
J: TRBJ1-2
CDR3: CATSDPGQGSYGYTF
DNA: TGTGCCACCAGTGATCCGGGACAGGGATCCTATGGCTACACCTTC

length: 17
D: TRBD2
size: NA
V: TRBV2
J: TRBJ2-3
CDR3: CASRSLAGGAGTDTQYF
DNA: TGTGCCAGCAGAAGTCTAGCGGGAGGCGCGGGCACAGATACGCAGTATTTT

length: 12
D: NA
size: NA
V: TRBV19
J: TRBJ2-5
CDR3: CASSIGRETQYF
DNA: TGTGCCAGTAGTATAGGTAGGGAGACCCAGTACTTC

length: 19
D: TRBD1
size: NA
V: TRBV20-1
J: TRBJ2-1
CDR3: CSAPWTGGGYGFSYNEQFF
DNA: TGCAGTGCTCCCTGGACAGGGGGCGGCTATGGGTTCTCCTACAATGAGCAGTTCTTC

length: 16
D: NA
size: many
V: TRBV7-8
J: TRBJ1-3
CDR3: CASSPSFKVSGNTIYF
DNA: TGTGCCAGCAGCCCAAGCTTTAAAGTTTCTGGAAACACCATATATTTT

length: 16
D: TRBD1
size: many
V: TRBV11-2
J: TRBJ2-5
CDR3: CASSLVPQGTEETQYF
DNA: TGTGCCAGCAGCTTAGTTCCCCAGGGGACAGAAGAGACCCAGTACTTC

length: 15
D: TRBD2
size: NA
V: TRBV7-2
J: TRBJ2-7
CDR3: CASSSTPGTSGEQYF
DNA: TGTGCCAGCAGCTCCACCCCCGGGACTAGCGGGGAGCAGTACTTC

length: 14
D: NA
size: many
V: TRBV3-1
J: TRBJ1-1
CDR3: CASSQSPRGRSAFF
DNA: TGTGCCAGCAGCCAGAGTCCGCGGGGGCGCTCCGCTTTCTTT

length: 15
D: NA
size: many
V: TRBV28
J: TRBJ1-4
CDR3: CASSPGPATNEKLFF
DNA: TGTGCCAGCAGTCCCGGCCCTGCAACTAATGAAAAACTGTTTTTT

length: 16
D: NA
size: many
V: TRBV4-2
J: TRBJ1-1
CDR3: CASSQDPGRKNTEAFF
DNA: TGTGCCAGCAGCCAAGACCCGGGACGGAAGAACACTGAAGCTTTCTTT

length: 12
D: NA
size: many
V: TRBV9
J: TRBJ2-7
CDR3: CASSPDFDEQYF
DNA: TGTGCCAGCAGCCCCGACTTCGACGAGCAGTACTTC

length: 16
D: NA
size: many
V: TRBV5-8
J: TRBJ2-3
CDR3: CASSSGSGSSGDTQYF
DNA: TGTGCCAGCAGCTCGGGAAGCGGTTCCTCAGGCGATACGCAGTATTTT

length: 16
D: TRBD2
size: many
V: TRBV29-1
J: TRBJ2-1
CDR3: CSVGHIAGEGGNEQFF
DNA: TGCAGCGTTGGACATATAGCGGGAGAGGGGGGGAATGAGCAGTTCTTC

length: 14
D: NA
size: many
V: TRBV3-1
J: TRBJ1-1
CDR3: CASSLRGADTEAFF
DNA: TGTGCCAGCAGCCTTCGGGGGGCGGACACTGAAGCTTTCTTT

length: 13
D: NA
size: few
V: TRBV12-5
J: TRBJ1-5
CDR3: CASEGLGGEPQHF
DNA: TGTGCTAGCGAGGGATTGGGGGGCGAGCCCCAGCATTTT

length: 13
D: NA
size: many
V: TRBV2
J: TRBJ1-1
CDR3: CASEQGRFSEAFF
DNA: TGTGCCAGCGAGCAGGGACGATTTTCTGAAGCTTTCTTT

length: 15
D: NA
size: NA
V: TRBV11-2
J: TRBJ1-4
CDR3: CASSGGEGGGEKLFF
DNA: TGTGCCAGCAGCGGGGGCGAGGGGGGGGGAGAAAAACTGTTTTTT